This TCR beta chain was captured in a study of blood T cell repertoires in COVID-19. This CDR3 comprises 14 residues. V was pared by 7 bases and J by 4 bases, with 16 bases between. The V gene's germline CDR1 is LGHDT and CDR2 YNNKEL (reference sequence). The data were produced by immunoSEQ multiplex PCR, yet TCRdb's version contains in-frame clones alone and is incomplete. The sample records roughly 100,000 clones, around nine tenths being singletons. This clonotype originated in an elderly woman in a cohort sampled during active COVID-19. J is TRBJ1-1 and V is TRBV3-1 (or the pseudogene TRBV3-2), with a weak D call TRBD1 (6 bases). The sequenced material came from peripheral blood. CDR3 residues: CASTVGGPSTEAFF. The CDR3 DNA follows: TGTGCCAGCACGGTCGGGGGGCCGAGCACTGAAGCTTTCTTT.